This is a list of T cell receptor beta chains from one sample in a study of T cell changes during pregnancy in multiple sclerosis. This table comes from immunoSEQ multiplex PCR, and its TCRdb copy is limited to in-frame clones, with some not included. The sample lists 60,000 to 75,000 clones; over 75% were seen once. The specimen comprised peripheral blood, sampled before pregnancy. The receptors were sampled from a female donor with multiple sclerosis, enrolled in a pregnancy study. The CDR3 runs from the conserved cysteine through the conserved F or W. A D gene is named only where the DNA matches it firmly. Rows may omit the clone size; those that give it use once, few, many or a size class.

clone size: once; J gene: TRBJ1-3; D gene: TRBD1; CDR3 length: 14; V gene: TRBV7-2; CDR3 DNA: TGTGCCAGCAGCTTCCAGGGGGCCCTAAACACCATATATTTT; CDR3 protein: CASSFQGALNTIYF
clone size: -; J gene: TRBJ1-2; D gene: TRBD1; CDR3 length: 14; V gene: TRBV29-1; CDR3 DNA: TGCAGCGTTGAAGCTTCAGACAGGGGTGCTGGCTACACCTTC; CDR3 protein: CSVEASDRGAGYTF
clone size: -; J gene: TRBJ1-1; D gene: -; CDR3 length: 13; V gene: TRBV25-1; CDR3 DNA: TGTGCCAGCAGTGAACAAGGTCAGGGGGAAGCTTTCTTT; CDR3 protein: CASSEQGQGEAFF
clone size: -; J gene: TRBJ2-1; D gene: TRBD2; CDR3 length: 15; V gene: TRBV9; CDR3 DNA: TGTGCCAGCAACTCAGGCGGGAGCTCCTACAATGAGCAGTTCTTC; CDR3 protein: CASNSGGSSYNEQFF
clone size: -; J gene: TRBJ1-6; D gene: -; CDR3 length: 19; V gene: TRBV5-3; CDR3 DNA: TGTGCCAGAAGCTTGGCCTGGGTGTTCCGGGAAAGGGATAATTCACCCCTCCACTTT; CDR3 protein: CARSLAWVFRERDNSPLHF
clone size: -; J gene: TRBJ1-2; D gene: -; CDR3 length: 16; V gene: TRBV25-1; CDR3 DNA: TGTGCCAGCAGTGCCACAGGTGGGGGGAGTATGAGAGGCTACACCTTC; CDR3 protein: CASSATGGGSMRGYTF
clone size: -; J gene: TRBJ2-2; D gene: TRBD1; CDR3 length: 15; V gene: TRBV7-3; CDR3 DNA: TGTGCCAGCAGCTCGGACAGGGCCAACACCGGGGAGCTGTTTTTT; CDR3 protein: CASSSDRANTGELFF
clone size: -; J gene: TRBJ2-2; D gene: TRBD2; CDR3 length: 17; V gene: TRBV11-2; CDR3 DNA: TGTGCCAGCAGCTTAGTTCCTAGCGGGGGAGGAGGCGGGGAGCTGTTTTTT; CDR3 protein: CASSLVPSGGGGGELFF
clone size: -; J gene: TRBJ2-3; D gene: -; CDR3 length: 14; V gene: TRBV9; CDR3 DNA: TGTGCCAGCAGCGTGTTAACAGGCACAGATACGCAGTATTTT; CDR3 protein: CASSVLTGTDTQYF
clone size: -; J gene: TRBJ1-1; D gene: -; CDR3 length: 13; V gene: TRBV10-3; CDR3 DNA: TGTGCCATCGCAGGGCCTATGAACACTGAAGCTTTCTTT; CDR3 protein: CAIAGPMNTEAFF
clone size: -; J gene: TRBJ2-5; D gene: TRBD2; CDR3 length: 14; V gene: TRBV2; CDR3 DNA: TGTGCAGTAGCGGGGGGCCTCATACAAGAGACCCAGTACTTC; CDR3 protein: CAVAGGLIQETQYF
clone size: -; J gene: TRBJ1-2; D gene: -; CDR3 length: 14; V gene: TRBV4-3; CDR3 DNA: TGCGCCAGCAGCCAAGAAGCTAAGGCGGCCGGCTACACCTTC; CDR3 protein: CASSQEAKAAGYTF
clone size: -; J gene: TRBJ2-7; D gene: TRBD1; CDR3 length: 14; V gene: TRBV5-5; CDR3 DNA: TGTGCCAGCAGCGGTGGACAGGATCACTACGAGCAGTACTTC; CDR3 protein: CASSGGQDHYEQYF
clone size: -; J gene: TRBJ2-7; D gene: -; CDR3 length: 13; V gene: TRBV6-1; CDR3 DNA: TGTGCCAGCAGAGGCACAGGGATCAGCGAGCAGTACTTC; CDR3 protein: CASRGTGISEQYF
clone size: -; J gene: TRBJ2-1; D gene: TRBD1; CDR3 length: 14; V gene: TRBV19; CDR3 DNA: TGTGCCAGTAGTCGAGACAGGGCCTACAATGAGCAGTTCTTC; CDR3 protein: CASSRDRAYNEQFF
clone size: -; J gene: TRBJ1-4; D gene: -; CDR3 length: 19; V gene: TRBV6-4; CDR3 DNA: TGTGCCAGCAGGGGAGGCTGGGACTCAACCCGGCGTTTAAATGAAAAACTGTTTTTT; CDR3 protein: CASRGGWDSTRRLNEKLFF
clone size: -; J gene: TRBJ2-7; D gene: TRBD1; CDR3 length: 15; V gene: TRBV6-5; CDR3 DNA: TGTGCCAGCAGTTATGGGGTAGACAGGGCCCACGAGCAGTACTTC; CDR3 protein: CASSYGVDRAHEQYF
clone size: -; J gene: TRBJ1-2; D gene: -; CDR3 length: 13; V gene: TRBV19; CDR3 DNA: TGTGCCAGTAGACGGGGTACGGTCTATGGCTACACCTTC; CDR3 protein: CASRRGTVYGYTF
clone size: -; J gene: TRBJ2-7; D gene: -; CDR3 length: 11; V gene: TRBV30; CDR3 DNA: TGTGCCTGGAGCGGCACAGCCGAAGAGTACTTC; CDR3 protein: CAWSGTAEEYF
clone size: -; J gene: TRBJ1-2; D gene: TRBD1; CDR3 length: 17; V gene: TRBV5-6; CDR3 DNA: TGTGCCAGCAGCCTTGGCGGTGGACAGGGGGCATTTGGCGGCTACACCTTC; CDR3 protein: CASSLGGGQGAFGGYTF
clone size: -; J gene: TRBJ1-6; D gene: -; CDR3 length: 15; V gene: TRBV21-1; CDR3 DNA: TGTGCCAGCAGCCCGTCCGGGAACTATAATTCACCCCTCCACTTT; CDR3 protein: CASSPSGNYNSPLHF
clone size: -; J gene: TRBJ2-3; D gene: TRBD2; CDR3 length: 17; V gene: TRBV7-3; CDR3 DNA: TGTGCCAGCAGCTTAGTCGCTCTAGCGGGGTATCCAGATACGCAGTATTTT; CDR3 protein: CASSLVALAGYPDTQYF
clone size: once; J gene: TRBJ2-3; D gene: TRBD2; CDR3 length: 16; V gene: TRBV4-3; CDR3 DNA: TGCGCCAGCAGCCAAGTCGCTAGCGGGCCGAGGAATACGCAGTATTTT; CDR3 protein: CASSQVASGPRNTQYF
clone size: few; J gene: TRBJ1-2; D gene: -; CDR3 length: 15; V gene: TRBV6-5; CDR3 DNA: TGTGCCAGCAGTTACTCGGCAGGTTCAAACTATGGCTACACCTTC; CDR3 protein: CASSYSAGSNYGYTF
clone size: -; J gene: TRBJ2-2; D gene: -; CDR3 length: 13; V gene: TRBV18; CDR3 DNA: TGTGCCAGCTCACCAAACAGGGCCGGGGAGCTGTTTTTT; CDR3 protein: CASSPNRAGELFF
clone size: -; J gene: TRBJ1-3; D gene: -; CDR3 length: 15; V gene: TRBV7-2; CDR3 DNA: TGTGCCAGCAGCTTAGTACAGGGCTCTGGAAACACCATATATTTT; CDR3 protein: CASSLVQGSGNTIYF
clone size: -; J gene: TRBJ2-6; D gene: TRBD1; CDR3 length: 19; V gene: TRBV5-1; CDR3 DNA: TGCGCCAGCAGGAGGGACAGGGGAGATCTTAGCTCTGGGGCCAACGTCCTGACTTTC; CDR3 protein: CASRRDRGDLSSGANVLTF
clone size: -; J gene: TRBJ1-2; D gene: -; CDR3 length: 13; V gene: TRBV29-1; CDR3 DNA: TGCAGCGTTTTCGGCGGTACCGTCTATGGCTACACCTTC; CDR3 protein: CSVFGGTVYGYTF
clone size: -; J gene: TRBJ2-1; D gene: -; CDR3 length: 13; V gene: TRBV9; CDR3 DNA: TGTGCCAGCAGCGGCCACAGGGAGGGTGAGCAGTTCTTC; CDR3 protein: CASSGHREGEQFF
clone size: -; J gene: TRBJ2-5; D gene: TRBD2; CDR3 length: 16; V gene: TRBV7-6; CDR3 DNA: TGTGCCAGCAGCCAGAGGCTAGCGGGGGGACAAGAGACCCAGTACTTC; CDR3 protein: CASSQRLAGGQETQYF
clone size: -; J gene: TRBJ1-6; D gene: TRBD1; CDR3 length: 15; V gene: TRBV6-4; CDR3 DNA: TGTGCCAGCAGTCCCGGGACAGGGGGCGATTCACCCCTCCACTTT; CDR3 protein: CASSPGTGGDSPLHF
clone size: -; J gene: TRBJ2-7; D gene: -; CDR3 length: 13; V gene: TRBV9; CDR3 DNA: TGTGCCAGCAGCGTCCAGTCCCGGGGCGAGCAGTACTTC; CDR3 protein: CASSVQSRGEQYF
clone size: -; J gene: TRBJ1-1; D gene: TRBD1; CDR3 length: 15; V gene: TRBV4-1; CDR3 DNA: TGCGCCAGCAGCCAGGGACAGGGACCTGACACTGAAGCTTTCTTT; CDR3 protein: CASSQGQGPDTEAFF